These 9 T cell receptor beta chains share one sample of origin, sequenced in a study of blood T cell repertoires in COVID-19 (TCRdb year 2020). Preparation of the library involved the immunoSEQ multiplex PCR assay. TCRdb stores this immuneACCESS table with in-frame sequences only. Part of the clones is absent; in the studies checked, under half of the shortfall reflects unresolved V genes, and no reason is known for the rest. The sample records 110,000 to 150,000 clones, roughly 86% of which are singletons. The top ten constitute less than 2% of the sample. Sequencing was done on a sample of peripheral blood. The receptors come from a man in his 70s with acute or convalescent COVID-19.

The V gene is TRBV7-3, the J gene TRBJ1-3; D is unclear. With 2 bases removed from V and 2 bases from J, the gap between germline ends came to 10 bases. Germline CDR1 SGHTA, CDR2 FQGTGA. The CDR3 is 15 amino acids. The CDR3 is CASSLRVETGNTIYF. Written as DNA, the CDR3 is TGTGCCAGCAGCTTACGGGTCGAAACTGGAAACACCATATATTTT.

The CDR3 is CASSLGQSETQYF. The CDR3 nucleotides are TGCGCCAGCAGCCTGGGACAGTCGGAGACCCAGTACTTC. This chain connects TRBV5-1 to TRBJ2-5, with 7 positions matching TRBD1. V shed 4 bases, J shed 5 bases, and the junction held 5 bases outside the gene matches. CDR1 and CDR2 from the germline V gene are SGHRS and YFSETQ. The CDR3 sequence is 13 residues long. The full variable domain, completed using reference TRBV5-1 and TRBJ2-5, is KAGVTQTPRYLIKTRGQQVTLSCSPISGHRSVSWYQQTPGQGLQFLFEYFSETQRNKGNFPGRFSGRQFSNSRSEMNVSTLELGDSALYLCASSLGQSETQYFGPGTRLLVL.

This chain uses TRBV9 with TRBJ2-7, with 8 bases identical to TRBD2. Trimming cost V 0 bases and J 5 bases; bases outside gene matches: 7. Germline CDR1 SGDLS, CDR2 YYNGEE. CDR3 length equals 15 residues. The CDR3 sequence is CASSVASGRGNEQYF. The DNA for the CDR3 is TGTGCCAGCAGCGTAGCCTCCGGGAGGGGCAACGAGCAGTACTTC. The whole variable domain, filled in from reference TRBV9 and TRBJ2-7, reads DSGVTQTPKHLITATGQRVTLRCSPRSGDLSVYWYQQSLDQGLQFLIQYYNGEERAKGNILERFSAQQFPDLHSELNLSSLELGDSALYFCASSVASGRGNEQYFGPGTRLTVT.

The CDR3 sequence is CASSLYRAGADTDTQYF. The DNA of the CDR3 is TGTGCCAGCAGCTTGTATCGAGCGGGGGCCGACACAGATACGCAGTATTTT. The gene calls are TRBV5-4 and TRBJ2-3; the match to TRBD2 covers 8 bases. Germline V gene data show CDR1 as SGHNT and CDR2 as YYREEE (reference sequence). The V segment lost 1 base and the J segment 2 bases; nucleotides outside the gene matches: 9. The CDR3 is made up of 17 amino acids. The full variable domain, in which reference TRBV5-4 and TRBJ2-3 provide the parts outside the CDR3, is ETGVTQSPTHLIKTRGQQVTLRCSSQSGHNTVSWYQQALGQGPQFIFQYYREEENGRGNFPPRFSGLQFPNYSSELNVNALELDDSALYLCASSLYRAGADTDTQYFGPGTRLTVL.

This chain uses TRBV6-6 with TRBJ1-4; D is unresolved. This CDR3 region has 15 residues. Germline lookup yields CDR1 MNHNY and CDR2 SVGAGI (reference sequence). Trimming pared 4 bases from V and 2 bases from J, leaving 11 bases between. The CDR3 here is CASSLDSPTNEKLFF. CDR3 nucleotides: TGTGCCAGCAGTTTAGACTCGCCTACTAATGAAAAACTGTTTTTT.

The V and J genes are TRBV3-1 (or the pseudogene TRBV3-2) and TRBJ2-1; TRBD2 is a possible D gene (6 bases). The CDR3 is made up of 15 amino acids. Germline V gene lookup returns CDR1 LGHDT and CDR2 YNNKEL (reference sequence). V was pared by 0 bases and J by 4 bases, with 10 bases between. The CDR3 nucleotides read TGTGCCAGCAGCCAAGATTTACGGGGGTACAATGAGCAGTTCTTC. It translates to CASSQDLRGYNEQFF.

V usage is TRBV2 and J usage is TRBJ1-4; 9 bases are shared with TRBD1. CDR3 length: 15 residues. J gave up 7 bases and V 8 bases, and 11 bases lay outside the gene matches. The V gene's germline CDR1 is SNHLY and CDR2 FYNNEI. The CDR3: CASGIQGAPGEKLFF. CDR3 DNA: TGTGCCAGCGGTATACAGGGGGCGCCTGGTGAAAAACTGTTTTTT.

This clone appeared once. This chain uses TRBV14 with TRBJ2-1; maybe TRBD2 (6 bases). Per the germline V gene, CDR1 is SGHDN and CDR2 is FVKESK. The V and J ends lost 4 bases and 7 bases respectively, with 17 bases between them. The length of the CDR3 is 15 residues. The CDR3 DNA follows: TGTGCCAGCAGCCTTAATAGCGAGGGGAGGAATGAGCAGTTCTTC. Its translation: CASSLNSEGRNEQFF.

The chain couples TRBV5-4 to TRBJ2-7; 12 nucleotides line up with TRBD2. The CDR3 runs 17 residues. The junction had 10 bases not matched to a gene; V was cut back by 2 bases and J by 4 bases. Germline assignment: CDR1 SGHNT and CDR2 YYREEE (reference sequence). The CDR3 is CASSFVASGRAGYEQYF. DNA for the CDR3: TGTGCCAGCAGCTTCGTGGCTAGCGGGAGGGCCGGGTACGAGCAGTACTTC. The entire variable domain, with the rest obtained from reference TRBV5-4 and TRBJ2-7, is as follows: ETGVTQSPTHLIKTRGQQVTLRCSSQSGHNTVSWYQQALGQGPQFIFQYYREEENGRGNFPPRFSGLQFPNYSSELNVNALELDDSALYLCASSFVASGRAGYEQYFGPGTRLTVT.